This passage covers 28 T cell receptor beta chains from one sample sequenced in a study of shared clonotypes between healthy human individuals. Generated by immunoSEQ multiplex PCR, the TCRdb table keeps only in-frame clones and is missing some. The data hold about 530,000 clones, with nearly 80% observed a single time. The sequenced sample consisted of PBMCs. The receptors originated from a woman in her 40s in good health. Some clones in this sample may be carry-over from other donors' samples.

The table lists this clone with a few counts. The genes are TRBV2 and TRBJ2-7; 13 positions match TRBD2. Unmatched junction bases numbered 2, after V lost 6 bases and J lost 3 bases. The CDR3 sequence is 14 residues long. Looked up from germline, CDR1 is SNHLY and CDR2 is FYNNEI. The CDR3 is CASSRTSGSYEQYF. The DNA of the CDR3 is TGTGCCAGCAGCAGGACTAGCGGGAGCTACGAGCAGTACTTC.

V is TRBV6-5 and J is TRBJ2-1; 9 positions agree with TRBD2. Germline assignment: CDR1 MNHEY and CDR2 SVGAGI. CDR3 length equals 15 residues. With 6 bases clipped from V and 6 bases from J, the junction kept 9 bases outside the gene matches. The DNA for the CDR3 is TGTGCCAGCAGCACAGCGGGAGGCCCTCTCAATGAGCAGTTCTTC. Its protein product is CASSTAGGPLNEQFF.

The chain joins TRBV6-1 to TRBJ2-3, with D maybe TRBD2 (5 bases). The CDR3 is made up of 16 amino acids. Germline V gives CDR1 MNHNS, CDR2 SASEGT. Deletions cut 1 base from V and 4 bases from J, with 15 bases between. The CDR3 sequence: CASSEVGGRRADTQYF. The DNA for the CDR3 is TGTGCCAGCAGTGAAGTGGGTGGGAGAAGGGCAGATACGCAGTATTTT.

The chain has TRBV4-1 and TRBJ1-1; the match to TRBD1 covers 8 bases. CDR1 is MGHRA and CDR2 is YSYEKL in the germline V gene. V was pared by 3 bases and J by 0 bases, with 3 bases of the junction left unmatched. The CDR3 has 15 residues. The CDR3 bases are TGCGCCAGCAGCCACCGACAGGGGATGAACACTGAAGCTTTCTTT. It is translated as CASSHRQGMNTEAFF.

The V and J genes are TRBV5-5 and TRBJ1-4, with 8 nucleotides matching TRBD1. Losses at the gene ends were 1 base for V and 6 bases for J; bases not matched to a gene: 5. The CDR3 sequence is 15 residues long. Germline CDR1 SGHKS, CDR2 YYEKEE (reference sequence). The CDR3 loop is CASSLPGQADEKLFF. For the CDR3, the DNA is TGTGCCAGCAGCTTGCCGGGACAGGCGGATGAAAAACTGTTTTTT.

This chain links TRBV28 with TRBJ2-7; TRBD1 might be the D (6 bases). The V gene lost 4 bases and the J gene lost 2 bases, with 21 bases spanning the gap. The V gene's germline CDR1 is MDHEN and CDR2 SYDVKM. The CDR3 covers 17 residues. For the CDR3, the DNA is TGTGCCAGCAGTTACCAAAGGGGGAGCAGGCCGACCTACGAGCAGTACTTC. Translated, it gives CASSYQRGSRPTYEQYF.

This clone appeared a few times. The genes are TRBV28 and TRBJ2-3, with 10 bases lining up with TRBD2. CDR1 is MDHEN, CDR2 SYDVKM, per germline. The CDR3 is 21 amino acids. The V gene end was trimmed by 5 bases and the J gene end by 2 bases; junction bases not matched to a gene: 22. CDR3 nucleotide sequence: TGTGCCAGCAGTACCCTTTACCCGGGAAATAGCGGGAGGCCAAACACAGATACGCAGTATTTT. This encodes CASSTLYPGNSGRPNTDTQYF.

The V call is TRBV4-1, the J call TRBJ1-2; weak D call: TRBD1 (6 bases). The CDR3 sequence is 12 residues long. CDR1 is MGHRA and CDR2 is YSYEKL in the germline V gene. V lost 5 bases and J lost 7, with 11 bases in between. The CDR3 here is CASSTNRAGYTF. CDR3 nucleotides: TGCGCCAGCAGCACGAACAGGGCTGGCTACACCTTC.

This clone was found once. The chain recombines TRBV30 with TRBJ2-7; maybe TRBD1 (7 bases). Per the germline V gene, CDR1 is GTSNPN and CDR2 is SVGIG (reference sequence). The CDR3 extends over 12 amino acids. V lost 4 bases to trimming and J lost 3 bases, with 10 bases between them. DNA of the CDR3: TGTGCCTGGAACAGGGGAGGCTACGAGCAGTACTTC. Protein: CAWNRGGYEQYF.

V is TRBV6-1 and J is TRBJ2-7; TRBD1 matches at 7 bases. Germline V lookup: CDR1 MNHNS, CDR2 SASEGT. V lost 6 bases, J lost 2 bases, and 10 bases stayed unmatched. CDR3 length equals 15 residues. The CDR3, as DNA: TGTGCCAGCAGCGTAATAGGGGGCAGCACCTACGAGCAGTACTTC. This codes for CASSVIGGSTYEQYF.

This clone was detected many times. Other DNA sequences in the sample encode the same CDR3. The chain couples TRBV4-3 to TRBJ2-1; 8 positions agree with TRBD2. The V gene's germline CDR1 is LGHNA and CDR2 YSLEER. CDR3 length equals 15 residues. J was trimmed by 4 bases and V by 0 bases; bases with no gene match: 2. In DNA, the CDR3 is TGCGCCAGCAGCCAAGATGGCGGGAGGTACAATGAGCAGTTCTTC. Translated: CASSQDGGRYNEQFF.

V gene TRBV4-1 combines with J gene TRBJ1-1, with 8 bases matching TRBD1. The CDR3 contains 13 residues. Germline CDR1 and CDR2: MGHRA and YSYEKL. Germline trimming cut 4 bases from V and 3 bases from J; bases unmatched to any gene: 1. CDR3 nucleotides: TGCGCCAGCAGCCTGGACAGGGACACTGAAGCTTTCTTT. This sequence encodes CASSLDRDTEAFF.

In its sample, this clone was seen a few times. This chain uses TRBV7-6 with TRBJ2-7; perhaps TRBD1 as D (6 bases). This CDR3 contains 17 residues. V was cut by 4 bases and J by 0 bases, with 19 bases left in between. The germline V gene has CDR1 SGHVS and CDR2 FNYEAQ. The CDR3 reads CASSSADRLLLSYEQYF. The CDR3 nucleotides are TGTGCCAGCAGCTCCGCAGACAGGCTCCTACTCTCCTACGAGCAGTACTTC.

The V gene is TRBV7-8, the J gene TRBJ1-4; no definite D call. The germline gives CDR1 SGHVS, CDR2 FQNEAQ. Trimming left V 5 bases short and J 8 bases short, with 12 bases between. The length of the CDR3 is 13 residues. The CDR3 is CASSLGVGEKLFF. The CDR3 DNA is TGTGCCAGCAGCCTCGGGGTGGGGGAAAAACTGTTTTTT.

The chain uses TRBV7-8 and TRBJ1-2; possibly TRBD1 for D (5 bases). The V end was cut by 1 base, the J end by 3 bases, with 12 bases between. Germline assignment: CDR1 SGHVS and CDR2 FQNEAQ. CDR3 length equals 15 residues. CDR3: CASSLGGGSHYGYTF. CDR3 bases: TGTGCCAGCAGCTTAGGGGGCGGCAGCCACTATGGCTACACCTTC.

The V call is TRBV5-4, the J call TRBJ1-1; the D gene is possibly TRBD1 (5 bases). CDR1 and CDR2 from the germline V gene are SGHNT and YYREEE (reference sequence). This CDR3 comprises 13 residues. Trimming took off 0 bases at V and 4 bases at J, with 7 bases between the two ends. CDR3 nucleotides: TGTGCCAGCAGCTTGGAGCAGGGCACTGAAGCTTTCTTT. Its translation: CASSLEQGTEAFF. The full variable domain, rest sourced from reference TRBV5-4 and TRBJ1-1, is ETGVTQSPTHLIKTRGQQVTLRCSSQSGHNTVSWYQQALGQGPQFIFQYYREEENGRGNFPPRFSGLQFPNYSSELNVNALELDDSALYLCASSLEQGTEAFFGQGTRLTVV.

The chain has TRBV28 and TRBJ2-5; perhaps TRBD2 as D (6 bases). TRBJ2-7 explains the end of the DNA better; the J call may be wrong. The germline V gene has CDR1 MDHEN and CDR2 SYDVKM. The CDR3 totals 17 residues. CDR3 nucleotide sequence: TGTGCCAGCAGTTTACTGCCACGGGGTGCGGGAACCTACGAGCAGTACTTC. This codes for CASSLLPRGAGTYEQYF.

A single count supports this clone. The chain recombines TRBV23-1 with TRBJ2-7, with TRBD1 identical over 10 bases. TRBV23-1 is filed as an ORF, its function uncertain. V shed 4 bases and J 3 bases; nucleotides not matched to a gene: 9. This CDR3 contains 16 residues. CDR3 region: CASSPPSGTGVYEQYF. As DNA, the CDR3 is TGCGCCAGCAGTCCCCCGAGCGGGACAGGGGTCTACGAGCAGTACTTC.

This clone has a single count. The chain has TRBV25-1 and TRBJ1-1; D may be TRBD1 (6 bases). This CDR3 spans 12 amino acids. The germline gives CDR1 MGHDK, CDR2 SYGVNS. V lost 1 base, J lost 11 bases, and 11 bases lay in between. The CDR3: CASSEWGRDAFF. The CDR3 region has the DNA TGTGCCAGCAGTGAATGGGGGCGCGATGCTTTCTTT.

The chain employs TRBV29-1 and TRBJ1-2; D not certain. This CDR3 contains 11 residues. Germline-derived CDR1 and CDR2 are SQVTM and ANQGSEA. The V end lost 4 bases, the J end lost 8 bases, and 11 bases lay between the germline ends. The CDR3 loop is CSVAGVRGYTF. DNA for the CDR3: TGCAGCGTTGCCGGGGTACGGGGCTACACCTTC.

This sequence joins TRBV28 and TRBJ2-5, with D possibly TRBD2 on 5 matching bases. Germline CDR1 is MDHEN and CDR2 is SYDVKM. This CDR3 is 15 amino acids long. The V end lost 1 base, the J end lost 5 bases, and 14 bases lay between the germline ends. The DNA of the CDR3 is TGTGCCAGCAGTTTATCCGCCCGGGGAACGGAGACCCAGTACTTC. Translation: CASSLSARGTETQYF.

This clone is a singleton in its sample. V usage is TRBV19 and J usage is TRBJ1-1; D gene unclear. V was cut by 6 bases and J by 1 base, with 12 bases left in between. The CDR3 sequence is 14 residues long. In germline, CDR1 is LNHDA, CDR2 SQIVND (reference sequence). CDR3 sequence: CASRYRARNTEAFF. The CDR3 DNA is TGTGCCAGTAGATATAGGGCACGGAACACTGAAGCTTTCTTT.

The rearrangement uses TRBV28 and TRBJ2-6; 9 bases are shared with TRBD1. CDR3 length: 19 amino acids. Germline CDR1 and CDR2: MDHEN and SYDVKM. Unmatched junction bases numbered 12, after V lost 5 bases and J lost 1 base. CDR3 protein: CASSPKLPGQGSGANVLTF. The CDR3 nucleotides are TGTGCCAGCAGTCCCAAGCTCCCGGGACAGGGTTCTGGGGCCAACGTCCTGACTTTC.

The rearrangement joins TRBV28 to TRBJ2-1, with D maybe TRBD1 (6 bases). Trimming removed 5 bases from V and 12 bases from J, with 14 bases in between. Germline V gene sequence: CDR1 MDHEN, CDR2 SYDVKM. There are 12 residues in the CDR3. In DNA, the CDR3 is TGTGCCAGCAGTCCCCACCAGGGGAGGCAGTTCTTC. Amino acids: CASSPHQGRQFF.

This clone has a handful of counts. This sequence joins TRBV28 and TRBJ2-3; 8 bases are shared with TRBD2. From germline, CDR1 is MDHEN and CDR2 SYDVKM. V dropped 4 bases and J dropped 2; count of bases not matched to a gene: 17. There are 19 residues in the CDR3. The CDR3 DNA sequence: TGTGCCAGCAGTTCCCGACTAGCGAGCCCATTCCGCGACACAGATACGCAGTATTTT. This gives the protein CASSSRLASPFRDTDTQYF.

The V call is TRBV7-8, the J call TRBJ2-1; 8 bases are shared with TRBD2. The CDR3 spans 17 residues. V shed 4 bases, J shed 4 bases, and the junction held 12 bases outside the gene matches. Looked up from germline, CDR1 is SGHVS and CDR2 is FQNEAQ. CDR3 in amino acids: CASSSRLREAWYNEQFF. CDR3 nucleotides: TGTGCCAGCAGCTCTCGGCTGCGGGAGGCCTGGTACAATGAGCAGTTCTTC.

There are a few counts of this clone. Written as DNA, the CDR3 is TGTGCCAGCAGATTGGACAGGGGTGGTCAGCCCCAGCATTTT. This codes for CASRLDRGGQPQHF. The rearrangement joins TRBV6-1 to TRBJ1-5; TRBD1 aligns across 9 bases. The CDR3 spans 14 residues. With 6 bases clipped from V and 6 bases from J, the junction kept 6 bases outside the gene matches. Germline assignment: CDR1 MNHNS and CDR2 SASEGT.

The chain combines TRBV7-6 with TRBJ2-7; a possible D gene is TRBD1 (6 bases). The CDR3 loop spans 15 amino acids. Germline values: CDR1 SGHVS, CDR2 FNYEAQ. V was trimmed by 0 bases and J by 4 bases, leaving 13 bases between them. The CDR3 region is CASSLASTGPYEQYF. CDR3 DNA: TGTGCCAGCAGCTTAGCTTCGACAGGCCCTTACGAGCAGTACTTC. The complete variable domain, with remaining parts taken from reference TRBV7-6 and TRBJ2-7, reads GAGVSQSPRYKVTKRGQDVALRCDPISGHVSLYWYRQALGQGPEFLTYFNYEAQQDKSGLPNDRFSAERPEGSISTLTIQRTEQRDSAMYRCASSLASTGPYEQYFGPGTRLTVT.